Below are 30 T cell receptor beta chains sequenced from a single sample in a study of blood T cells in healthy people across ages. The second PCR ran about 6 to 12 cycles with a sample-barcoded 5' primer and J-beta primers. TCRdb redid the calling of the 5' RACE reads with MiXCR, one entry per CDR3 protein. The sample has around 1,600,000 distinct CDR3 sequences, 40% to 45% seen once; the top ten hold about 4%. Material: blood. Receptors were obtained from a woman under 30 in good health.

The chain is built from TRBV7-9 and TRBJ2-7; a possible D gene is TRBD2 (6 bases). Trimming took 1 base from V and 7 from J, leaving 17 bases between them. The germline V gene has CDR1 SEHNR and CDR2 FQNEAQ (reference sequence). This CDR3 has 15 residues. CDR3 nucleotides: TGTGCCAGCAGCTTAGATATTGGGACTTACAATGAGCAGTACTTC. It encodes CASSLDIGTYNEQYF.

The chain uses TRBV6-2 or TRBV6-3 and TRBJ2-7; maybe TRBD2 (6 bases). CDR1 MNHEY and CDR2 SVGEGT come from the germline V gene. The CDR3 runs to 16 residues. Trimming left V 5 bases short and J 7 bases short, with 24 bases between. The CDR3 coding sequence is TGTGCCAGCAGTCCTAACTCGGGACTCGTCCAGGATGAGCAGTACTTC. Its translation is CASSPNSGLVQDEQYF.

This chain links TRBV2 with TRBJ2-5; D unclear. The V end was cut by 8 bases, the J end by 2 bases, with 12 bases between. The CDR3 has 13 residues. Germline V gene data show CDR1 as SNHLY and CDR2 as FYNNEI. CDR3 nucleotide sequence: TGTGCCAGCTCTTCCCAGTTTCAAGAGACCCAGTACTTC. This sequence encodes CASSSQFQETQYF.

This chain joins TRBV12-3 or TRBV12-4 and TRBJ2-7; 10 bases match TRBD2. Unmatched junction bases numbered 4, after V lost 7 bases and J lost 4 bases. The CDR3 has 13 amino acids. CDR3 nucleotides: TGTGCCAGCACTAGCGGGAGAGGTTACGAGCAGTACTTC. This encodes CASTSGRGYEQYF.

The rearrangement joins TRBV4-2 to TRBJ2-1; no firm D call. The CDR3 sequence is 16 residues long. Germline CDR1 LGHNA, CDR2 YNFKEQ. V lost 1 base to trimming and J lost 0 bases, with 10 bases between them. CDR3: CASSQVIASSYNEQFF. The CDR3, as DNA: TGTGCCAGCAGCCAAGTAATCGCGAGCTCCTACAATGAGCAGTTCTTC.

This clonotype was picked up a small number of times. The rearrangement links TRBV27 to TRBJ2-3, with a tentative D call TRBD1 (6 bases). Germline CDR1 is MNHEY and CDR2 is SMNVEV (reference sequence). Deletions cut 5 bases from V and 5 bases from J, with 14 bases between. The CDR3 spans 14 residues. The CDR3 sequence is CASSGGPHRDTQYF. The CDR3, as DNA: TGTGCCAGCAGTGGGGGCCCACACAGAGATACGCAGTATTTT.

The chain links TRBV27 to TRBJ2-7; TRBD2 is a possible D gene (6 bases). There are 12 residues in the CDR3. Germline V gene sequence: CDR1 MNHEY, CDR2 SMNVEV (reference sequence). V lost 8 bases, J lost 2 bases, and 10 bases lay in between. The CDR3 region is CASPREPYEQYF. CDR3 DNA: TGTGCCAGCCCTCGGGAGCCCTACGAGCAGTACTTC.

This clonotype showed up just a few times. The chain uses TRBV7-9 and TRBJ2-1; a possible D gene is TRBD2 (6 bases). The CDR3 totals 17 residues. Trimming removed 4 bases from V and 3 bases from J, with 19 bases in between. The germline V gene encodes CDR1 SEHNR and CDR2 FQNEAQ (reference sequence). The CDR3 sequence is CASSSPPGVADYNEQFF. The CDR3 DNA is TGTGCCAGCAGCTCCCCTCCAGGAGTAGCGGACTACAATGAGCAGTTCTTC.

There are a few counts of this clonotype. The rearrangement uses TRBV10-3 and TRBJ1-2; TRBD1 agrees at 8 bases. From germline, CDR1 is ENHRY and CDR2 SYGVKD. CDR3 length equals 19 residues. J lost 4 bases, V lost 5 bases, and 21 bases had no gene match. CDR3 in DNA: TGTGCCATCAGTTCACTTTTCCGGGACAGGAGTCCCCTGAGCTATGGCTACACCTTC. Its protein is CAISSLFRDRSPLSYGYTF.

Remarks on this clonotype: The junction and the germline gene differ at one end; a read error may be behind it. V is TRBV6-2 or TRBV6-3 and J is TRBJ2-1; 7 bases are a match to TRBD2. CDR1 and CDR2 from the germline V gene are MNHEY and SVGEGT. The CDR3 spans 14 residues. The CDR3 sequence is CASSRTSRSNEQFF. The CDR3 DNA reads TGTGCTAGCAGCCGGACTAGTAGGTCCAATGAGCAGTTCTTC.

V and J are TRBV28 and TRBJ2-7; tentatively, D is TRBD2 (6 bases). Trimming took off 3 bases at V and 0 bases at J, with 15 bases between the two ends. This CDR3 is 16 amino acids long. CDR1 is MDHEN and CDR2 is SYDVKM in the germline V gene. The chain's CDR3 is CASSFGHGGSSYEQYF. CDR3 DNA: TGTGCCAGCAGTTTCGGCCATGGGGGGAGCTCCTACGAGCAGTACTTC.

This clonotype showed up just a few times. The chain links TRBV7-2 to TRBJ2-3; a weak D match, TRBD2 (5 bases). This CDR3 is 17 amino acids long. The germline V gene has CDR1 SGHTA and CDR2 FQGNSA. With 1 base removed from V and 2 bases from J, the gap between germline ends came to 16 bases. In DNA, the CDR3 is TGTGCCAGCAGCTTAGTGCCTGCGGGCCTAGACACAGATACGCAGTATTTT. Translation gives CASSLVPAGLDTDTQYF.

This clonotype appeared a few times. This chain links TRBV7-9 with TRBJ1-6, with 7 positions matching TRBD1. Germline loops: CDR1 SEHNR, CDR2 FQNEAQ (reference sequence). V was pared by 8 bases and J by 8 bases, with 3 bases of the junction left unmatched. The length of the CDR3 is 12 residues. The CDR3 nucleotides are TGTGCCAGCTCAGGGGGGTATTCACCCCTCCACTTT. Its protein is CASSGGYSPLHF.

The DNA for the CDR3 is TGTGCCAGCAGTTTTGGCGGGACTACGGAGACCCAGTACTTC. Translation: CASSFGGTTETQYF. This chain links TRBV27 with TRBJ2-7, with 7 bases aligning to TRBD2. The J call may be wrong; the DNA end is better matched by TRBJ2-5. CDR1 is MNHEY, CDR2 SMNVEV, per germline (reference sequence). The CDR3 has 14 residues.

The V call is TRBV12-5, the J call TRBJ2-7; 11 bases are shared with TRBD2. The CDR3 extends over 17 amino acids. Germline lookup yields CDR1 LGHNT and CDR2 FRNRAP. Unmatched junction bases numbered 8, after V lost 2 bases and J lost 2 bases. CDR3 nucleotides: TGTGCTAGTGGTTTGACCCCCCTAGCGGGGGGTACCTACGAGCAGTACTTC. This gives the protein CASGLTPLAGGTYEQYF.

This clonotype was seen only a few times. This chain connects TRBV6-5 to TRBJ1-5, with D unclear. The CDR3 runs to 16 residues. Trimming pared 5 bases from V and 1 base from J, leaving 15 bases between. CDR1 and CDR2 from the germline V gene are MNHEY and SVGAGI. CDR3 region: CASSPAESNSNQPQHF. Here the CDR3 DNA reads TGTGCCAGCAGTCCCGCAGAGAGTAACAGCAATCAGCCCCAGCATTTT.

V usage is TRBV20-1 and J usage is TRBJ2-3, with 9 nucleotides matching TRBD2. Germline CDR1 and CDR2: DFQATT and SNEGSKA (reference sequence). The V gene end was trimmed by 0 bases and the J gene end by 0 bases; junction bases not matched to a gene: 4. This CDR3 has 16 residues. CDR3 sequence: CSARDLLAGSTDTQYF. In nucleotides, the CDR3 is TGCAGTGCTAGAGACCTTCTAGCGGGAAGCACAGATACGCAGTATTTT.

CDR3 in DNA: TGCAGTGCTAGATTAAGGACAGGGGCCCTCTCCAACCGTCTCTACAATGAGCAGTTCTTC. Its protein is CSARLRTGALSNRLYNEQFF. V and J are TRBV20-1 and TRBJ2-1; 9 bases match TRBD1. V shed 2 bases, J shed 3 bases, and the junction held 20 bases outside the gene matches. Germline loops: CDR1 DFQATT, CDR2 SNEGSKA (reference sequence). The length of the CDR3 is 20 residues.

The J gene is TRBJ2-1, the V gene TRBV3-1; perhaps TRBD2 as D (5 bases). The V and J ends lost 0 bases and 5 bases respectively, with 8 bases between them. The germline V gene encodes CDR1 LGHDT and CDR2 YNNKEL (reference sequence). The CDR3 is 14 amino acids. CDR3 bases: TGTGCCAGCAGCCAAGAGAGCGGCAACAATGAGCAGTTCTTC. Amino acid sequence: CASSQESGNNEQFF.

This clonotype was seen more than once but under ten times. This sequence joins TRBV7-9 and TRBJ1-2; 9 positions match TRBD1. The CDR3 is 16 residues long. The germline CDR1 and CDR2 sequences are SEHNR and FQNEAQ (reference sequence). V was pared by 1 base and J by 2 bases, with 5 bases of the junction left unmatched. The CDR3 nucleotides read TGTGCCAGCAGCTTAGGGGAGACAGGGGGAAACTATGGCTACACCTTC. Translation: CASSLGETGGNYGYTF.

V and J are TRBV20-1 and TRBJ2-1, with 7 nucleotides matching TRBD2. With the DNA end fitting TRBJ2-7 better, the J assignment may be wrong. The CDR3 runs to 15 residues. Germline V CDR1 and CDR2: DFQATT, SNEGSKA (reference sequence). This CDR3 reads CSARPLSGVVGEQYF. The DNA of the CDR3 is TGCAGTGCTAGACCCCTCAGCGGGGTAGTAGGTGAGCAGTACTTC.

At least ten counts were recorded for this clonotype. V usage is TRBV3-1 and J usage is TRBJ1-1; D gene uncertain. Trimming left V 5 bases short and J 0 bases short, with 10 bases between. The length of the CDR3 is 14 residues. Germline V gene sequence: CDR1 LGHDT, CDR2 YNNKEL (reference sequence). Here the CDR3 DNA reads TGTGCCAGCAGCAGCTTTGGGATGAACACTGAAGCTTTCTTT. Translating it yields CASSSFGMNTEAFF.

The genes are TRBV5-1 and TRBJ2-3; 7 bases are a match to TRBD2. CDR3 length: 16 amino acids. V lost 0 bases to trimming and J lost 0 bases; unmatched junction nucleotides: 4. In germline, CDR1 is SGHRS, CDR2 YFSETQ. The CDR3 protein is CASSLDLSGSTDTQYF. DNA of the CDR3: TGCGCCAGCAGCTTGGACCTTAGCGGGAGCACAGATACGCAGTATTTT. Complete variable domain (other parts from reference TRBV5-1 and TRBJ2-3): KAGVTQTPRYLIKTRGQQVTLSCSPISGHRSVSWYQQTPGQGLQFLFEYFSETQRNKGNFPGRFSGRQFSNSRSEMNVSTLELGDSALYLCASSLDLSGSTDTQYFGPGTRLTVL.

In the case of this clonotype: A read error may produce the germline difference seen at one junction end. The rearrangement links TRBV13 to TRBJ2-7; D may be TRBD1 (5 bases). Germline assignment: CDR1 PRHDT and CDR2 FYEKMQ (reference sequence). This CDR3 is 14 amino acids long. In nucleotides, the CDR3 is TGTGTCAGCAGCCCTAACAGGTTTTCCTACGAGCAGTACTTC. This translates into CVSSPNRFSYEQYF. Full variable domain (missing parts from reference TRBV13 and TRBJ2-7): AAGVIQSPRHLIKEKRETATLKCYPIPRHDTVYWYQQGPGQDPQFLISFYEKMQSDKGSIPDRFSAQQFSDYHSELNMSSLELGDSALYFCVSSPNRFSYEQYFGPGTRLTVT.

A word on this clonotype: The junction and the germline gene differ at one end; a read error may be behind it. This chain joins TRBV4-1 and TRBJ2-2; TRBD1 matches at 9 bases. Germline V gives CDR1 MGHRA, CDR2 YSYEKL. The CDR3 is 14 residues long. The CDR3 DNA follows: TGTGCCAGCAGCCGGGACAGGGATGCCGGGGAGCTGTTTTTT. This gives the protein CASSRDRDAGELFF.

CDR3 nucleotide sequence: TGTGCCAGCAGCCAGGTGGCTGAGCAGTTCTTC. Amino acid sequence: CASSQVAEQFF. The chain joins TRBV3-1 to TRBJ2-1; D remains unclear. The CDR3 has 11 amino acids. V was cut by 3 bases and J by 9 bases, with 6 bases left in between. The germline V gene encodes CDR1 LGHDT and CDR2 YNNKEL (reference sequence).

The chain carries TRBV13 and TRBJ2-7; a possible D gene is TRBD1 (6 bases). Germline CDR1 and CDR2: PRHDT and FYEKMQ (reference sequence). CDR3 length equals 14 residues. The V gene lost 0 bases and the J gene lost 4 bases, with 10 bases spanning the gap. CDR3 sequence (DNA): TGTGCCAGCAGCTTAGGTATACAGGGATACGAGCAGTACTTC. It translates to CASSLGIQGYEQYF.

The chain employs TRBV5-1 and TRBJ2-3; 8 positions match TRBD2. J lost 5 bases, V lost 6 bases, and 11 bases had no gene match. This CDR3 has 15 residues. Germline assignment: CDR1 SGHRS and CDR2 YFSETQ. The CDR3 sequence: CASTPGRAGEDTQYF. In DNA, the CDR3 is TGCGCCAGCACCCCTGGACGAGCGGGAGAAGATACGCAGTATTTT.

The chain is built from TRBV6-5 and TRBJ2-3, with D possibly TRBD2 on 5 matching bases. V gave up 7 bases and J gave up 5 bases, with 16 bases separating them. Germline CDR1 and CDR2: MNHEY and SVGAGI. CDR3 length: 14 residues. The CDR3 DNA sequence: TGTGCCAGCACGGTTACTCCAGGAGGAGATACGCAGTATTTT. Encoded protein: CASTVTPGGDTQYF.

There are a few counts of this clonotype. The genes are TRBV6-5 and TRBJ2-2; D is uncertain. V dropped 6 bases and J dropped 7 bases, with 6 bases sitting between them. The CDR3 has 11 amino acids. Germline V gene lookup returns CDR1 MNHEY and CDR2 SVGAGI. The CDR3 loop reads CASRGNGELFF. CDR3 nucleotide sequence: TGTGCCAGCAGGGGAAACGGGGAGCTGTTTTTT.